Following are 27 T cell receptor beta chains from one sample sequenced in a study of glioma-infiltrating T cells (dated by TCRdb to the mid-2010s). Sequenced using an Illumina MiSeq. The iRepertoire nested amplicon-rescue multiplex PCR (arm-PCR) platform was used to amplify TCR alpha and beta CDR3 regions from RNA. TCRdb itself trimmed the public reads at Q25 with fastp, ran MiXCR and retained productive beta chains. A single entry per CDR3 protein holds the most common genes and DNA from its merged rows. The sample table holds over 140,000 distinct CDR3 sequences, of which approximately 39% were seen once. The leading ten clones occupy roughly 20% of the sample. Sequencing was carried out using glioma tissue, nonneoplastic brain tissue, or PBMCs (not recorded which). The receptors come from a human donor with low-grade glioma or glioblastoma, undergoing nonglioma brain surgery, or in good health (not recorded which).

The chain combines TRBV6-1 with TRBJ2-7; 7 bases line up with TRBD2. Germline CDR1 reads MNHNS; CDR2 reads SASEGT. This CDR3 spans 15 amino acids. The trim removed 5 bases at V and 0 bases at J, leaving 7 bases unmatched. The CDR3 here is CASSFPSGFSYEQYF. CDR3 DNA: TGTGCCAGCAGTTTCCCTAGCGGATTCTCCTACGAGCAGTACTTC.

This clonotype was seen only a few times. The chain is built from TRBV10-3 and TRBJ2-3; 8 bases line up with TRBD2. The CDR3 is 15 residues long. With V trimmed by 0 bases and J by 3 bases, 2 bases remained unmatched. The germline V gene has CDR1 ENHRY and CDR2 SYGVKD. Here the CDR3 reads CAISESSGSTDTQYF. The CDR3 DNA follows: TGTGCCATCAGTGAGTCAAGCGGGAGTACAGATACGCAGTATTTT.

This clonotype was recorded a few times. The V call is TRBV7-8, the J call TRBJ2-1, with TRBD1 matching 7 bases. Per the germline V gene, CDR1 is SGHVS and CDR2 is FQNEAQ. The CDR3 length is 15 residues. The junction had 9 bases not matched to a gene; V was cut back by 3 bases and J by 7 bases. In nucleotides, the CDR3 is TGTGCCAGCAGCTTCGGACAGGACCTAAGGAATGAGCAGTTCTTC. The encoded protein is CASSFGQDLRNEQFF.

In this sample, this clonotype turned up a few times. The chain recombines TRBV6-1 with TRBJ2-7, with a weak D call TRBD1 (6 bases). Trimming pared 5 bases from V and 7 bases from J, leaving 15 bases between. This CDR3 has 13 amino acids. CDR1 and CDR2 (germline): MNHNS, SASEGT. Here the CDR3 DNA reads TGTGCCAGCAGTAGTAGGGGGTCCTGGGAGCAGTACTTC. It is translated as CASSSRGSWEQYF.

This chain connects TRBV7-9 to TRBJ2-5; 7 bases match TRBD2. This CDR3 spans 12 amino acids. J gave up 6 bases and V 8 bases, and 6 bases lay outside the gene matches. Germline V CDR1 and CDR2: SEHNR, FQNEAQ (reference sequence). Here the CDR3 DNA reads TGTGCCAGCGATGGGAGGGCGCAGACCCAGTACTTC. It yields the protein CASDGRAQTQYF.

This chain joins TRBV27 and TRBJ1-5; 9 positions agree with TRBD1. With 2 bases clipped from V and 8 bases from J, the junction kept 7 bases outside the gene matches. The CDR3 length is 15 residues. Germline lookup yields CDR1 MNHEY and CDR2 SMNVEV (reference sequence). CDR3 DNA sequence: TGTGCCAGCAGTTTAAGAACAGGGGGCGGGGAGCCCCAGCATTTT. Its translation is CASSLRTGGGEPQHF.

V and J are TRBV4-1 and TRBJ2-5, with no clear D. V shed 0 bases and J shed 1 base, with 9 bases lying between them. The germline CDR1 and CDR2 sequences are MGHRA and YSYEKL. The CDR3 has 15 amino acids. The CDR3 sequence: CASSQEFSSQETQYF. In DNA form, the CDR3 reads TGCGCCAGCAGCCAAGAGTTTAGCAGCCAAGAGACCCAGTACTTC.

This sequence joins TRBV12-3 or TRBV12-4 and TRBJ1-5, with D possibly matching TRBD1 (5 bases). The CDR3 extends over 15 amino acids. V was clipped by 3 bases and J by 4 bases, with 13 bases between them. CDR3 residues: CASSLSPGLNQPQHF. The CDR3 DNA sequence: TGTGCCAGCAGTTTGTCCCCAGGGCTAAATCAGCCCCAGCATTTT.

This clonotype was recorded a few times. The chain recombines TRBV28 with TRBJ2-7; possibly TRBD1 for D (5 bases). Germline values: CDR1 MDHEN, CDR2 SYDVKM. V shed 6 bases and J shed 1 base, with 13 bases lying between them. The CDR3 loop spans 14 amino acids. This CDR3 is CASSPDSSSYEQYF. Written as DNA, the CDR3 is TGTGCCAGCAGCCCAGACAGTTCTTCCTACGAGCAGTACTTC.

The CDR3 coding sequence is TGTGCCAGCAAGCAGGGGTCCACTGAAGCTTTCTTT. Translated, it gives CASKQGSTEAFF. V and J are TRBV6-1 and TRBJ1-1; perhaps TRBD1 as D (6 bases). The germline CDR1 and CDR2 sequences are MNHNS and SASEGT. This CDR3 region has 12 residues. Trimming removed 7 bases at V and 4 bases at J, with 10 bases between.

The V and J genes are TRBV28 and TRBJ1-2; D gene ambiguous. Per the germline V gene, CDR1 is MDHEN and CDR2 is SYDVKM. V was shortened by 7 bases and J by 0 bases, with 12 bases between the two germline ends. The CDR3 has 14 residues. The CDR3 spells CASTPGGTNYGYTF. The CDR3 coding sequence is TGTGCCAGCACCCCCGGCGGTACTAACTATGGCTACACCTTC.

This clonotype was counted at least ten times. The chain combines TRBV28 with TRBJ2-7; D possibly corresponds to TRBD2 (5 bases). The CDR3 consists of 13 residues. Germline V gene lookup returns CDR1 MDHEN and CDR2 SYDVKM. V was trimmed by 2 bases and J by 9 bases, leaving 14 bases between them. CDR3 coding DNA: TGTGCCAGCAGTTTAGGACGGGAAGAACGGCAGTACTTC. Translation gives CASSLGREERQYF. Drawing the rest from reference TRBV28 and TRBJ2-7, the complete variable domain is DVKVTQSSRYLVKRTGEKVFLECVQDMDHENMFWYRQDPGLGLRLIYFSYDVKMKEKGDIPEGYSVSREKKERFSLILESASTNQTSMYLCASSLGREERQYFGPGTRLTVT.

CDR3 residues: CASSHGGDLGYGYTF. CDR3 coding DNA: TGTGCCAGCAGCCACGGGGGCGACTTGGGCTATGGCTACACCTTC. The chain recombines TRBV3-1 with TRBJ1-2; TRBD1 is a possible D gene (6 bases). The V gene lost 3 bases and the J gene lost 4 bases, with 15 bases spanning the gap. The CDR3 has 15 residues. Looked up from germline, CDR1 is LGHDT and CDR2 is YNNKEL (reference sequence). The full variable domain, its missing parts supplied by reference TRBV3-1 and TRBJ1-2, is DTAVSQTPKYLVTQMGNDKSIKCEQNLGHDTMYWYKQDSKKFLKIMFSYNNKELIINETVPNRFSPKSPDKAHLNLHINSLELGDSAVYFCASSHGGDLGYGYTFGSGTRLTVV.

This chain uses TRBV6-1 with TRBJ1-1, with TRBD1 matching over 10 bases. Germline loops: CDR1 MNHNS, CDR2 SASEGT. CDR3 length equals 15 residues. Losses at the gene ends were 6 bases for V and 5 bases for J; bases not matched to a gene: 9. In DNA form, the CDR3 reads TGTGCCAGCAGCCGTCCCGGGACAGGGGCGACTGAAGCTTTCTTT. Residues: CASSRPGTGATEAFF.

A note on this clonotype: The junction does not match germline at one end; this may be a read error. The gene calls are TRBV20-1 and TRBJ1-1; D gene ambiguous. Germline V gene sequence: CDR1 DFQATT, CDR2 SNEGSKA (reference sequence). This CDR3 has 11 residues. The CDR3 nucleotides are TGCGGTGCCCCAGAGGACACTGAAGCTTTCTTT. Amino acid sequence: CGAPEDTEAFF.

Concerning this clonotype: A junction end diverges from the germline sequence, so it may reflect a read error. The J gene is TRBJ1-6, the V gene TRBV28, with D maybe TRBD1 (5 bases). CDR1 is MDHEN, CDR2 SYDVKM, per germline. The CDR3 covers 17 residues. CDR3 region: CASSLSYRLRGNSPHHF. The CDR3 region has the DNA TGTGCCAGCAGTTTATCCTACAGGCTCCGAGGGAATTCACCCCACCACTTT.

In this sample, this clonotype turned up once. A read error is possible here, since a much larger clone lies one base away. This chain joins TRBV20-1 and TRBJ2-1; no reliable D call. The CDR3 spans 12 residues. Germline CDR1 is DFQATT and CDR2 is SNEGSKA (reference sequence). The CDR3 bases are TGCGGTGCTAGAGATCTAGAAAATGAGCAGTTCTTC. Protein product: CGARDLENEQFF.

The chain combines TRBV6-2 or TRBV6-3 with TRBJ1-2; 8 bases line up with TRBD1. Germline CDR1 and CDR2: MNHEY and SVGEGT. The CDR3 is 15 residues long. The trim removed 2 bases at V and 8 bases at J, leaving 10 bases unmatched. The CDR3 DNA sequence: TGTGCCAGCAGTTACGGAACCAGGGGGCTGGGGGGCTACACCTTC. It specifies CASSYGTRGLGGYTF.

The chain is built from TRBV7-9 and TRBJ2-5; tentatively, D is TRBD1 (5 bases). Trimming took 1 base from V and 0 from J, leaving 15 bases between them. The CDR3 sequence is 17 residues long. CDR1 SEHNR and CDR2 FQNEAQ come from the germline V gene (reference sequence). This CDR3 reads CASSLGSRQSYQETQYF. The CDR3 region has the DNA TGTGCCAGCAGCTTAGGAAGCAGACAGTCCTACCAAGAGACCCAGTACTTC.

The rearrangement links TRBV6-2 or TRBV6-3 to TRBJ1-6, with unresolved D. CDR3 length equals 13 residues. The V gene's germline CDR1 is MNHEY and CDR2 SVGEGT. Trimming took 4 bases from V and 15 from J, leaving 16 bases between them. The CDR3 here is CASSWRQRELLHF. The DNA of the CDR3 is TGTGCCAGCAGTTGGAGGCAGAGGGAGCTCCTCCACTTT.

In the case of this clonotype: The junction departs from germline at one end; a sequencing error may be responsible. The V call is TRBV20-1, the J call TRBJ1-2; the match to TRBD1 covers 9 bases. The CDR3 has 12 amino acids. The V gene's germline CDR1 is DFQATT and CDR2 SNEGSKA (reference sequence). Here the CDR3 DNA reads TGCAGTGCTAACAGGGGGCCCTATGGCTATACCTTC. Residues: CSANRGPYGYTF.

This clonotype was seen ten or more times. The rearrangement links TRBV20-1 to TRBJ2-3; D unclear. Germline CDR1 DFQATT, CDR2 SNEGSKA (reference sequence). The germline V and J ends were trimmed by 6 bases and 5 bases, with 9 bases remaining between them. The CDR3 consists of 11 residues. CDR3 sequence (DNA): TGCAGTGCATCAGCAGGAGATACGCAGTATTTT. As protein: CSASAGDTQYF.

Comment on this clonotype: Given a much more abundant clone one base away, this may be a read error. The rearrangement links TRBV7-9 to TRBJ2-1, with D perhaps TRBD1 (6 bases). From germline, CDR1 is SEHNR and CDR2 FQNEAQ (reference sequence). The CDR3 spans 14 residues. As DNA, the CDR3 is TGTGCCAGCAGCTTAGCGTGGACAGCCAATGAGCGGTTCTTC. It yields the protein CASSLAWTANERFF.

The chain is built from TRBV2 and TRBJ2-3, with 9 bases fitting TRBD1. Looked up from germline, CDR1 is SNHLY and CDR2 is FYNNEI. The CDR3 sequence is 16 residues long. The ends lost 5 bases at V and 1 base at J; junction bases unmatched: 7. Here the CDR3 DNA reads TGTGCCAGCAGTTACAGGGGGCGCCAGGGCACAGATACGCAGTATTTT. The encoded protein is CASSYRGRQGTDTQYF. Combining the CDR3 with reference TRBV2 and TRBJ2-3 gives the whole variable domain EPEVTQTPSHQVTQMGQEVILRCVPISNHLYFYWYRQILGQKVEFLVSFYNNEISEKSEIFDDQFSVERPDGSNFTLKIRSTKLEDSAMYFCASSYRGRQGTDTQYFGPGTRLTVL.

This clonotype has a handful of counts. CDR3 coding DNA: TGCAGTGTCGTGGCAGGAAATCAGCCCCAGCATTTT. Translation gives CSVVAGNQPQHF. The chain uses TRBV20-1 and TRBJ1-5; no clear D. Trimming shortened V by 7 bases and J by 4 bases, and 11 bases separated the two germline ends. Germline CDR1 reads DFQATT; CDR2 reads SNEGSKA (reference sequence). The CDR3 runs to 12 residues.

This clonotype was seen only a few times. The CDR3 loop is CASSDRDNYSYEQYF. The CDR3 coding sequence is TGTGCCAGCAGTGACCGGGACAACTACTCCTACGAGCAGTACTTC. The rearrangement links TRBV6-1 to TRBJ2-7, with TRBD1 as a possible D gene (6 bases). This CDR3 contains 15 residues. The germline CDR1 and CDR2 sequences are MNHNS and SASEGT. The V gene lost 3 bases and the J gene lost 0 bases, with 12 bases spanning the gap.

V gene TRBV4-1 combines with J gene TRBJ1-1; D gene ambiguous. V lost 0 bases and J 0 bases, leaving 8 bases between the germline ends. Looked up from germline, CDR1 is MGHRA and CDR2 is YSYEKL. The CDR3 sequence is 15 residues long. Here the CDR3 DNA reads TGCGCCAGCAGCCAAGAGCCAGGACTGAACACTGAAGCTTTCTTT. Protein: CASSQEPGLNTEAFF.